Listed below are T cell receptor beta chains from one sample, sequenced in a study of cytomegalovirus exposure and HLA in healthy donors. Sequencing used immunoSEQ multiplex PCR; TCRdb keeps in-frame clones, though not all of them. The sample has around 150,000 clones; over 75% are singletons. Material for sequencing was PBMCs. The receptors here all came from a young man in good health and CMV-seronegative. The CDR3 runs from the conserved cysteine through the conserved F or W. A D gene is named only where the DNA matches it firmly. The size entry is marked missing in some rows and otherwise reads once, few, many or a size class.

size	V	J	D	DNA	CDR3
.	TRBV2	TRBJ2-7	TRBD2	TGTGCCAGCAGTAGAACGGGACTAGGCACCTACGAGCAGTACTTC	CASSRTGLGTYEQYF
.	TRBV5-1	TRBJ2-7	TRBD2	TGCGCCAGCAGCTCGGGGGAGGGTGAGCAGTACTTC	CASSSGEGEQYF
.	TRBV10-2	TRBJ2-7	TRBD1	TGCGCCACCGACAGGGGAGGCGAGCAGTACTTC	CATDRGGEQYF
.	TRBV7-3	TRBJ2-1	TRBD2	TGTGCCAGCAGCCCCTCGGGACTACACAATGAGCAGTTCTTC	CASSPSGLHNEQFF
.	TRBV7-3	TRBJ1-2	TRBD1	TGTGCCAGCAGCTCTCAGGGGGCGGGTGGCTACACCTTC	CASSSQGAGGYTF
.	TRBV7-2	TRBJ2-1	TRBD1	TGTGCCAGCAGCCTAGGGACAGGGACCTACAATGAGCAGTTCTTC	CASSLGTGTYNEQFF
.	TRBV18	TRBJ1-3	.	TGTGCCAGCTCACCTCCCAGCGGGCGTGGAAACACCATATATTTT	CASSPPSGRGNTIYF
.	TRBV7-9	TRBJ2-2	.	TGTGCCAGCAGCTTATCGGGTACGAACACCGGGGAGCTGTTTTTT	CASSLSGTNTGELFF
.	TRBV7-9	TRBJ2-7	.	TGTGCCAGCAGCGCCACAGGTGCGGCCTTCTACGAGCAGTACTTC	CASSATGAAFYEQYF
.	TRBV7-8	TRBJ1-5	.	TGTGCCAGCAGCTTAGTACGGGAATTGAACAATCAGCCCCAGCATTTT	CASSLVRELNNQPQHF
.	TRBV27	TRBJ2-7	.	TGTGCCAGCAGTTCTACGGCAACCGGGACATACTCCTACGAGCAGTACTTC	CASSSTATGTYSYEQYF
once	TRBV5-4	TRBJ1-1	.	TGTGCCAGCAGCTCACGGCGGGCGAACACTGAAGCTTTCTTT	CASSSRRANTEAFF
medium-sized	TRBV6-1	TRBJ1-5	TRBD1	TGTGCCAGCAGTGACGGACAGGGAGGACAGCCCCAGCATTTT	CASSDGQGGQPQHF
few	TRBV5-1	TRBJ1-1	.	TGCGCCAGCAGCTTGGGGCCAGTGAACACTGAAGCTTTCTTT	CASSLGPVNTEAFF
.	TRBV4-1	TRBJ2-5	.	TGCGCCAGCAGCCTCGCGCCGCAAGAGACCCAGTACTTC	CASSLAPQETQYF
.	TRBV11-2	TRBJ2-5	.	TGTGCCAGCAGCTTAGTGGCCCAGACCCAGTACTTC	CASSLVAQTQYF
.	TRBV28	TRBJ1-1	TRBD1	TGTGCCAGCCGGGACAGGAAGAACACTGAAGCTTTCTTT	CASRDRKNTEAFF
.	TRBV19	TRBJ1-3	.	TGTGCCAGTAGTTCACCGGGAGCCGTCTCTGGAAACACCATATATTTT	CASSSPGAVSGNTIYF
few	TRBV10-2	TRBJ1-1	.	TGCGCCAGCAGTGAAGCTGACAAAGCTTTCTTT	CASSEADKAFF
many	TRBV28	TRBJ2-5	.	TGTGCCAGCAGTTCCAAGGGGGAGGGCACAGGAGAGACCCAGTACTTC	CASSSKGEGTGETQYF
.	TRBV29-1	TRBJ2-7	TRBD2	TGCAGCGTCGGGGGGGGGCAGGGGTCATACGAGCAGTACTTC	CSVGGGQGSYEQYF
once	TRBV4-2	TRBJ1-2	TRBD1	TGTGCCAGCAGCCAAGAGTCCGGGACAGGATATGGCTACACCTTC	CASSQESGTGYGYTF
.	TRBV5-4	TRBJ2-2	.	TGTGCCAGCAGCTTGGGACTGAACACCGGGGAGCTGTTTTTT	CASSLGLNTGELFF
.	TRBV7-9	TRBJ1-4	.	TGTGCCAGCAGCCCGACGGGGTTGGAAAAACTGTTTTTT	CASSPTGLEKLFF
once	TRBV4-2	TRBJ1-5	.	TGTGCCAGCAGCCAAGATTCGCCAGCCGTTGGTTATAGCAATCAGCCCCAGAATTTT	CASSQDSPAVGYSNQPQNF